These 13 T cell receptor beta chains came from one sample sequenced in a study of OX40 agonist ivuxolimab in advanced cancers. Profiled with immunoSEQ multiplex PCR; TCRdb holds only in-frame clones, not every one. The sample shows 77,000 or so clones, 92% of them seen only once. This material consisted of CD4+ or CD8+ T cells sorted from blood, taken in a trial of the OX40 agonist ivuxolimab. The receptors stem from an adult with an advanced solid tumor such as melanoma, head and neck, liver or kidney cancer.

The V and J genes are TRBV12-5 and TRBJ1-2; 8 bases are a match to TRBD1. Germline CDR1 reads LGHNT; CDR2 reads FRNRAP. With 2 bases clipped from V and 6 bases from J, the junction kept 17 bases outside the gene matches. This CDR3 contains 18 residues. CDR3 sequence reads: CASGLLLDRVVGSDGYTF. As DNA, the CDR3 is TGTGCTAGTGGTTTGCTTCTGGACAGGGTTGTCGGGTCAGATGGCTACACCTTC.

The rearrangement uses TRBV4-3 and TRBJ2-6, with D unresolved. The CDR3 has 16 amino acids. Germline loops: CDR1 LGHNA, CDR2 YSLEER. V lost 0 bases, J lost 4 bases, and 10 bases lay in between. The CDR3 DNA is TGCGCCAGCAGCCAAGAGAACTTCGGGGGGGCCAACGTCCTGACTTTC. Translating gives CASSQENFGGANVLTF.

The rearrangement joins TRBV10-3 to TRBJ2-5; 11 bases agree with TRBD2. Germline V gene lookup returns CDR1 ENHRY and CDR2 SYGVKD. The CDR3 is 15 amino acids. Trimming cost V 10 bases and J 5 bases; bases outside gene matches: 12. This CDR3 is CATGLAGGEWETQYF. CDR3 coding DNA: TGTGCCACAGGGCTAGCGGGGGGAGAGTGGGAGACCCAGTACTTC.

Points on this clone: The sample contains more than one DNA sequence encoding this CDR3. This chain uses TRBV19 with TRBJ1-1, with D uncertain. This CDR3 comprises 13 residues. Trimming removed 2 bases at V and 0 bases at J, with 4 bases between. Germline loops: CDR1 LNHDA, CDR2 SQIVND (reference sequence). The CDR3: CASSISLNTEAFF. DNA of the CDR3: TGTGCCAGTAGTATAAGCCTGAACACTGAAGCTTTCTTT. The complete variable domain, with remaining parts taken from reference TRBV19 and TRBJ1-1, reads DGGITQSPKYLFRKEGQNVTLSCEQNLNHDAMYWYRQDPGQGLRLIYYSQIVNDFQKGDIAEGYSVSREKKESFPLTVTSAQKNPTAFYLCASSISLNTEAFFGQGTRLTVV.

The chain couples TRBV9 to TRBJ2-1; D is possibly TRBD2 (5 bases). CDR1 and CDR2 from the germline V gene are SGDLS and YYNGEE. The CDR3 loop spans 17 amino acids. V was shortened by 0 bases and J by 8 bases, with 21 bases between the two germline ends. The CDR3 DNA reads TGTGCCAGCAGCGTAGCTGGACTCCAGTTTGAGGGCTATGAGCAGTTCTTC. Translated, it gives CASSVAGLQFEGYEQFF.

J is TRBJ2-2 and V is TRBV5-4; D unresolved. V was shortened by 0 bases and J by 8 bases, with 8 bases between the two germline ends. There are 13 residues in the CDR3. Germline V gene lookup returns CDR1 SGHNT and CDR2 YYREEE (reference sequence). CDR3 protein: CASSLEVSGELFF. The CDR3 DNA reads TGTGCCAGCAGCTTGGAAGTATCGGGGGAGCTGTTTTTT.

J is TRBJ1-5 and V is TRBV7-6; D is ambiguous. This CDR3 region has 16 residues. V was clipped by 4 bases and J by 0 bases, with 13 bases between them. Looked up from germline, CDR1 is SGHVS and CDR2 is FNYEAQ. The CDR3 DNA follows: TGTGCCAGCAGCTCCTCCGCAGCATATAGCAATCAGCCCCAGCATTTT. As protein: CASSSSAAYSNQPQHF.

By sample share, this clone is large. The chain links TRBV5-6 to TRBJ1-2; TRBD1 matches at 8 bases. V dropped 0 bases and J dropped 0; count of bases not matched to a gene: 4. The CDR3 runs 16 residues. Germline V gene data show CDR1 as SGHDT and CDR2 as YYEEEE. CDR3 nucleotides: TGTGCCAGCAGCTTGGGGACAGGGTTAGCTAACTATGGCTACACCTTC. Amino acids: CASSLGTGLANYGYTF. Filled out from reference TRBV5-6 and TRBJ1-2, the complete variable domain reads DAGVTQSPTHLIKTRGQQVTLRCSPKSGHDTVSWYQQALGQGPQFIFQYYEEEERQRGNFPDRFSGHQFPNYSSELNVNALLLGDSALYLCASSLGTGLANYGYTFGSGTRLTVV.

J is TRBJ2-5 and V is TRBV7-7; a weak D match, TRBD1 (6 bases). The CDR3 is 14 amino acids. CDR1 and CDR2 (germline): SSHAT, FNYEAQ (reference sequence). Trimming took off 1 base at V and 2 bases at J, with 8 bases between the two ends. As DNA, the CDR3 is TGTGCCAGCAGCTTAGGGACAGCACAAGAGACCCAGTACTTC. It translates to CASSLGTAQETQYF.

The chain carries TRBV19 and TRBJ1-2; TRBD1 might be the D (6 bases). The V end was cut by 7 bases, the J end by 3 bases, with 12 bases between. This CDR3 region has 13 residues. Looked up from germline, CDR1 is LNHDA and CDR2 is SQIVND (reference sequence). The chain's CDR3 is CASIPQGHYGYTF. CDR3 in DNA: TGTGCCAGTATCCCACAGGGACACTATGGCTACACCTTC.

The chain employs TRBV4-1 and TRBJ1-1; D possibly corresponds to TRBD1 (5 bases). The CDR3 covers 18 residues. The germline V gene encodes CDR1 MGHRA and CDR2 YSYEKL. Trimming removed 4 bases from V and 0 bases from J, with 21 bases in between. In DNA form, the CDR3 reads TGCGCCAGCAGCCGCGCCCCTCCGGGGGGGGTGGTGAACACTGAAGCTTTCTTT. Amino acid sequence: CASSRAPPGGVVNTEAFF.

This sequence joins TRBV2 and TRBJ2-3; 8 nucleotides align to TRBD1. CDR3 size: 14 residues. Trimming took 11 bases from V and 2 from J; bases not matched to a gene: 9. The germline V gene has CDR1 SNHLY and CDR2 FYNNEI. The CDR3 loop reads CAFEGDRNTDTQYF. The CDR3 region has the DNA TGTGCCTTCGAAGGGGACAGGAACACAGATACGCAGTATTTT.

This chain links TRBV27 with TRBJ2-7; tentatively, D is TRBD2 (6 bases). The germline CDR1 and CDR2 sequences are MNHEY and SMNVEV (reference sequence). V shed 8 bases and J shed 2 bases, with 16 bases lying between them. This CDR3 region has 14 residues. CDR3: CASRGTYPTYEQYF. The DNA of the CDR3 is TGTGCCAGCCGTGGGACTTACCCTACCTACGAGCAGTACTTC.